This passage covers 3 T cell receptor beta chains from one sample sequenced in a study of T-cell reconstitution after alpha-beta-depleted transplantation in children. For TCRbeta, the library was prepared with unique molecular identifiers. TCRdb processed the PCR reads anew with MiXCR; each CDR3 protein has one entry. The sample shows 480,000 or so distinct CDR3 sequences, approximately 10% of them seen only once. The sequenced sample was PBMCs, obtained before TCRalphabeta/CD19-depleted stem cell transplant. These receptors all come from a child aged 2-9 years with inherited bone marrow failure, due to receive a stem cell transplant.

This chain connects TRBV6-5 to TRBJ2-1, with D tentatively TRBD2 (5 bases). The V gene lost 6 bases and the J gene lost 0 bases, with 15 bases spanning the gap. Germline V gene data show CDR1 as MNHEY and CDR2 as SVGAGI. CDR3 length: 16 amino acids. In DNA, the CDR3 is TGTGCCAGCAGCTTAGGACTTCCTCCCTCCTACAATGAGCAGTTCTTC. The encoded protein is CASSLGLPPSYNEQFF.

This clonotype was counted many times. The CDR3 loop reads CSVALVARQETQYF. The CDR3 bases are TGCAGCGTGGCCCTAGTAGCCCGGCAAGAGACCCAGTACTTC. The rearrangement uses TRBV29-1 and TRBJ2-5; D gene ambiguous. Deletions cut 6 bases from V and 2 bases from J, with 16 bases between. This CDR3 comprises 14 residues. Germline V gene sequence: CDR1 SQVTM, CDR2 ANQGSEA.

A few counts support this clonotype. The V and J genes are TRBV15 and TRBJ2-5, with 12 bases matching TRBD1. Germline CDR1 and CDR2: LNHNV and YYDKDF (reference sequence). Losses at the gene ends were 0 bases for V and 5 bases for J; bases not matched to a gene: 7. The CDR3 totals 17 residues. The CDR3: CATSRDSGTGGKETQYF. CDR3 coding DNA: TGTGCCACCAGCAGAGACTCCGGGACAGGGGGCAAGGAGACCCAGTACTTC.